These T cell receptor beta chains were read from a single sample in a study of metastatic and nonmetastatic thyroid tumors. TCRdb reanalyzed the PCR reads with MiXCR. The data contain about 92,000 clones, around 14% of them seen just once; the ten biggest clones take up 3% to 4.5%. The sample was blood. All receptors derive from a female donor with papillary thyroid cancer or a benign thyroid nodule (not recorded which). Some clones in this sample may be carry-over from other donors' samples. Both conserved end residues are part of each CDR3. Each record gives: V gene, D gene, J gene, clone size, CDR3 protein, CDR3 DNA. D genes are given only for firm matches. Clone size is not always given. Where it is, it says once, few, many or a class for expanded clones.

v_call: TRBV7-2
d_call: TRBD1
j_call: TRBJ1-1
clone_size: -
cdr3_aa: CASTEGAYNTQSFF
cdr3_nt: TGTGCCAGCACCGAGGGGGCGTATAACACTCAATCTTTCTTT

v_call: TRBV28
d_call: -
j_call: TRBJ2-1
clone_size: many
cdr3_aa: CASSLLLPSYNEQFF
cdr3_nt: TGTGCCAGCAGTTTGCTATTGCCCTCCTACAATGAGCAGTTCTTC

v_call: TRBV28
d_call: -
j_call: TRBJ1-6
clone_size: many
cdr3_aa: CASSLAGELISPLHF
cdr3_nt: TGTGCCAGCAGTTTAGCGGGAGAGCTTATTTCACCCCTCCACTTT

v_call: TRBV11-2
d_call: -
j_call: TRBJ2-5
clone_size: many
cdr3_aa: CASSLDDSLPVQETQYF
cdr3_nt: TGTGCCAGCAGCTTAGATGACAGCCTCCCGGTACAGGAGACCCAGTACTTC

v_call: TRBV9
d_call: -
j_call: TRBJ1-6
clone_size: many
cdr3_aa: CASSVNSMGDSPLHF
cdr3_nt: TGTGCCAGCAGCGTGAACTCCATGGGGGATTCACCCCTCCACTTT

v_call: TRBV30
d_call: -
j_call: TRBJ1-1
clone_size: many
cdr3_aa: CAWRGPSGEAFF
cdr3_nt: TGTGCCTGGAGGGGCCCTTCTGGTGAAGCTTTCTTT

v_call: TRBV20-1
d_call: -
j_call: TRBJ1-2
clone_size: once
cdr3_aa: CSASPCRPMYGYTF
cdr3_nt: TGCAGTGCTAGTCCGTGCCGTCCCATGTATGGCTACACCTTC

v_call: TRBV28
d_call: -
j_call: TRBJ1-6
clone_size: many
cdr3_aa: CASSTGPVYNSPLHF
cdr3_nt: TGTGCCAGCAGTACCGGGCCCGTTTATAATTCACCCCTCCACTTT

v_call: TRBV28
d_call: -
j_call: TRBJ1-2
clone_size: many
cdr3_aa: CASSSAYGYTF
cdr3_nt: TGTGCCAGCAGTTCAGCCTATGGCTACACCTTC

v_call: TRBV28
d_call: -
j_call: TRBJ1-5
clone_size: many
cdr3_aa: CASSLQGRQLQHF
cdr3_nt: TGTGCCAGCAGTCTACAGGGCCGCCAGCTCCAGCATTTT

v_call: TRBV20-1
d_call: -
j_call: TRBJ2-7
clone_size: -
cdr3_aa: CSASGDILPYEQYF
cdr3_nt: TGCAGTGCTAGCGGAGATATTCTACCATACGAGCAGTACTTC

v_call: TRBV7-2
d_call: -
j_call: TRBJ2-7
clone_size: -
cdr3_aa: CASSLAPGSGREQYF
cdr3_nt: TGTGCCAGCAGCTTAGCCCCCGGGTCAGGGCGCGAGCAGTACTTC

v_call: TRBV6-2/TRBV6-3
d_call: -
j_call: TRBJ1-5
clone_size: many
cdr3_aa: CASTPTYSNQPQHF
cdr3_nt: TGTGCCAGCACCCCCACATATAGCAATCAGCCCCAGCATTTT

v_call: TRBV20-1
d_call: -
j_call: TRBJ2-1
clone_size: many
cdr3_aa: CSARTRPLGHNEQFF
cdr3_nt: TGCAGTGCTAGGACCCGTCCTCTGGGACACAATGAGCAGTTCTTC

v_call: TRBV24-1
d_call: TRBD1
j_call: TRBJ2-1
clone_size: many
cdr3_aa: CATSGPGQGSRGAIDEQFF
cdr3_nt: TGTGCCACCAGTGGGCCGGGACAGGGTTCCCGTGGGGCAATAGATGAGCAGTTCTTC

v_call: TRBV20-1
d_call: TRBD2
j_call: TRBJ2-7
clone_size: -
cdr3_aa: CSAREREYEQYF
cdr3_nt: TGCAGTGCTAGAGAGCGGGAGTACGAGCAGTACTTC

v_call: TRBV19
d_call: -
j_call: TRBJ1-1
clone_size: many
cdr3_aa: CASRGLGDTEAFF
cdr3_nt: TGTGCCAGTCGGGGGCTAGGTGACACTGAAGCTTTCTTT

v_call: TRBV28
d_call: -
j_call: TRBJ1-1
clone_size: many
cdr3_aa: CASGDLNTEAFF
cdr3_nt: TGTGCCAGCGGAGACCTGAACACTGAAGCTTTCTTT

v_call: TRBV27
d_call: TRBD1
j_call: TRBJ2-7
clone_size: many
cdr3_aa: CASRQGLSSYEQYF
cdr3_nt: TGTGCCAGCCGACAGGGGCTAAGCTCCTACGAGCAGTACTTC

v_call: TRBV19
d_call: -
j_call: TRBJ1-2
clone_size: many
cdr3_aa: CASSIVVRPIYGYTF
cdr3_nt: TGTGCCAGTAGTATAGTGGTCAGGCCGATCTATGGCTACACCTTC

v_call: TRBV20-1
d_call: TRBD1
j_call: TRBJ2-2
clone_size: many
cdr3_aa: CSARSINRGRSGELFF
cdr3_nt: TGCAGTGCTAGATCTATTAACAGGGGGCGGAGCGGGGAGCTGTTTTTT

v_call: TRBV6-1
d_call: -
j_call: TRBJ1-4
clone_size: many
cdr3_aa: CASSDTGSDEKLFF
cdr3_nt: TGTGCCAGCAGTGACACAGGGAGTGACGAAAAACTGTTTTTT

v_call: TRBV4-2
d_call: -
j_call: TRBJ1-3
clone_size: few
cdr3_aa: CASSQEGGGSGNTIYF
cdr3_nt: TGTGCCAGCAGCCAAGAGGGAGGGGGCTCTGGAAACACCATATATTTT

v_call: TRBV28
d_call: -
j_call: TRBJ2-5
clone_size: many
cdr3_aa: CASSLLLGQIETQYF
cdr3_nt: TGTGCCAGCAGTTTACTGTTGGGACAAATTGAGACCCAGTACTTC

v_call: TRBV6-1
d_call: TRBD2
j_call: TRBJ2-7
clone_size: few
cdr3_aa: CSSSSGTSGGNEQYF
cdr3_nt: TGTTCCAGCAGCTCCGGGACTAGCGGTGGTAACGAGCAGTACTTC

v_call: TRBV10-3
d_call: TRBD2
j_call: TRBJ2-1
clone_size: many
cdr3_aa: CAISGGTTYNEQFF
cdr3_nt: TGTGCCATCAGTGGCGGGACTACTTACAATGAGCAGTTCTTC

v_call: TRBV6-5
d_call: TRBD1
j_call: TRBJ2-7
clone_size: -
cdr3_aa: CASSSGTGVDDEHYF
cdr3_nt: TGTGCCAGCAGTTCTGGGACAGGGGTCGACGACGAGCACTACTTC

v_call: TRBV7-3
d_call: -
j_call: TRBJ1-2
clone_size: many
cdr3_aa: CASSPTGGTSVDGYTF
cdr3_nt: TGTGCCAGCAGCCCGACGGGGGGGACTTCAGTTGATGGCTACACCTTC

v_call: TRBV6-1
d_call: -
j_call: TRBJ2-7
clone_size: many
cdr3_aa: CASSSGYGGPSYEQYF
cdr3_nt: TGTGCCAGCAGTTCCGGTTATGGGGGCCCTTCCTACGAGCAGTACTTC

v_call: TRBV5-6
d_call: -
j_call: TRBJ1-6
clone_size: many
cdr3_aa: CASSFARSALHF
cdr3_nt: TGTGCCAGCAGCTTCGCCCGATCGGCCCTCCACTTT

v_call: TRBV6-1
d_call: -
j_call: TRBJ2-7
clone_size: -
cdr3_aa: CAISSRGIFSSYEQYF
cdr3_nt: TGTGCCATCAGCTCACGAGGCATTTTCAGCTCCTACGAGCAGTACTTC

v_call: TRBV2
d_call: -
j_call: TRBJ2-7
clone_size: many
cdr3_aa: CASSEVPGGEQYF
cdr3_nt: TGTGCCAGCAGTGAAGTTCCCGGCGGGGAGCAGTACTTC

v_call: TRBV28
d_call: -
j_call: TRBJ2-2
clone_size: many
cdr3_aa: CASSFLGNTGELFF
cdr3_nt: TGTGCCAGCAGTTTTTTGGGGAACACCGGGGAGCTGTTTTTT

v_call: TRBV18
d_call: -
j_call: TRBJ1-1
clone_size: many
cdr3_aa: CASSPASLNTEAFF
cdr3_nt: TGTGCCAGCTCACCGGCCAGTCTGAACACTGAAGCTTTCTTT

v_call: TRBV2
d_call: TRBD1
j_call: TRBJ1-6
clone_size: many
cdr3_aa: CASSILRDRGNSPLHF
cdr3_nt: TGTGCCAGCAGCATACTCCGGGACAGGGGTAATTCACCCCTCCACTTT

v_call: TRBV30
d_call: TRBD1
j_call: TRBJ1-2
clone_size: many
cdr3_aa: CAWSAPGQNYGYTF
cdr3_nt: TGTGCCTGGAGTGCCCCGGGACAGAACTATGGCTACACCTTC

v_call: TRBV4-2
d_call: -
j_call: TRBJ2-5
clone_size: -
cdr3_aa: CASSQGGPGQTQYF
cdr3_nt: TGTGCCAGCAGCCAAGGGGGGCCGGGGCAGACCCAGTACTTC

v_call: TRBV19
d_call: -
j_call: TRBJ1-2
clone_size: many
cdr3_aa: CASRELAQGALDYGYTF
cdr3_nt: TGTGCCAGTAGAGAATTGGCGCAGGGAGCCTTGGACTATGGCTACACCTTC

v_call: TRBV30
d_call: -
j_call: TRBJ1-1
clone_size: many
cdr3_aa: CAWSFGTEAFF
cdr3_nt: TGTGCCTGGAGTTTTGGCACTGAAGCTTTCTTT

v_call: TRBV4-1
d_call: TRBD1
j_call: TRBJ1-3
clone_size: many
cdr3_aa: CASSQEVGQGGGNTIYF
cdr3_nt: TGCGCCAGCAGCCAAGAGGTGGGACAGGGTGGAGGAAACACCATATATTTT

v_call: TRBV5-1
d_call: -
j_call: TRBJ2-1
clone_size: many
cdr3_aa: CASSLEAAYNEQFF
cdr3_nt: TGCGCCAGCAGCTTGGAGGCGGCGTACAATGAGCAGTTCTTC

v_call: TRBV5-4
d_call: -
j_call: TRBJ2-6
clone_size: -
cdr3_aa: CASSVARRRSGANVLTF
cdr3_nt: TGTGCCAGCAGCGTTGCCAGGCGACGGTCTGGGGCCAACGTCCTGACTTTC

v_call: TRBV3-1
d_call: -
j_call: TRBJ1-4
clone_size: many
cdr3_aa: CASSPSANEKLFF
cdr3_nt: TGTGCCAGCAGCCCCTCAGCTAATGAAAAACTGTTTTTT